This TCR beta chain was obtained from a study of T cell responses to AZD1222 COVID-19 vaccine. Clones were sequenced by immunoSEQ multiplex PCR, and TCRdb holds only the in-frame ones, with some missing. This sample has tens of thousands of clones, with roughly 90% found just once. This TCR came from an adult who received the AZD1222 COVID-19 vaccine. This sample comprised peripheral blood, obtained 28 days after the second AZD1222 dose.

The CDR3 bases are TGTGCCAGCTCACCAAATAGGACTAGCGGGAGGTCAGATACGCAGTATTTT. Translation: CASSPNRTSGRSDTQYF. This chain links TRBV18 with TRBJ2-3; 14 nucleotides match TRBD2. The germline gives CDR1 KGHSH, CDR2 LQKENI. The CDR3 has 17 residues. The trim removed 2 bases at V and 4 bases at J, leaving 5 bases unmatched.